Presented here are 18 T cell receptor beta chains from one specimen sequenced in a study of patients and donors after allogeneic stem cell transplantation. MiXCR, applied by TCRdb to the RT-PCR reads, yields one record per CDR3 protein. The sample consists of hundreds of thousands of distinct CDR3 sequences, 35% to 45% of them appearing once. The sample was blood, either unsorted or a sorted T cell fraction (not recorded which). The origin of the receptors is a human donor who was either an allogeneic HSCT recipient or a stem cell or donor lymphocyte infusion donor (not recorded which). It is not recorded whose cells these are; they may come from a transplant donor.

This clonotype was counted a single time. This chain links TRBV12-3 or TRBV12-4 with TRBJ2-1; 11 bases agree with TRBD2. The CDR3 length is 17 residues. The V segment lost 5 bases and the J segment 0 bases; nucleotides outside the gene matches: 6. CDR3 amino acids: CASSTRLAGGSYNEQFF. The CDR3 DNA reads as TGTGCCAGCAGTACTCGTCTAGCGGGGGGCTCCTACAATGAGCAGTTCTTC.

The V call is TRBV29-1, the J call TRBJ1-1, with 7 bases matching TRBD1. The CDR3 runs to 14 residues. The V gene end was trimmed by 7 bases and the J gene end by 0 bases; junction bases not matched to a gene: 8. Germline CDR1 and CDR2: SQVTM and ANQGSEA. The CDR3 DNA reads as TGCAGCGCCCCGGCGGGACAGCTGAACACTGAAGCTTTCTTT. Translated, it gives CSAPAGQLNTEAFF. The whole variable domain, remainder taken from reference TRBV29-1 and TRBJ1-1, is SAVISQKPSRDICQRGTSLTIQCQVDSQVTMMFWYRQQPGQSLTLIATANQGSEATYESGFVIDKFPISRPNLTFSTLTVSNMSPEDSSIYLCSAPAGQLNTEAFFGQGTRLTVV.

The V call is TRBV5-1, the J call TRBJ2-2; D is ambiguous. Trimming shortened V by 3 bases and J by 8 bases, and 14 bases separated the two germline ends. Germline V gene sequence: CDR1 SGHRS, CDR2 YFSETQ. The CDR3 totals 14 residues. The CDR3 is CASSSLLGKGELFF. For the CDR3, the DNA is TGCGCCAGCAGCTCTCTGCTCGGAAAAGGGGAGCTGTTTTTT.

This clonotype was seen ten or more times. The chain couples TRBV10-3 to TRBJ1-1, with a possible D match to TRBD1 (6 bases). Germline V gives CDR1 ENHRY, CDR2 SYGVKD. The CDR3 has 14 amino acids. Trimming took off 6 bases at V and 1 base at J, with 12 bases between the two ends. CDR3 amino acids: CAISQGLSNTEAFF. CDR3 coding DNA: TGTGCCATCAGCCAGGGGTTGTCGAACACTGAAGCTTTCTTT.

A few counts support this clonotype. The chain has TRBV10-3 and TRBJ2-5; a possible D gene is TRBD1 (6 bases). Germline CDR1 is ENHRY and CDR2 is SYGVKD. Trimming took 8 bases from V and 3 from J, leaving 10 bases between them. The CDR3 loop spans 12 amino acids. CDR3 in amino acids: CAIGDIEETQYF. The CDR3 region has the DNA TGTGCCATCGGGGACATTGAAGAGACCCAGTACTTC.

As to this clonotype: Relative to the germline gene, one junction end is altered; a read error may explain this. This sequence joins TRBV5-1 and TRBJ2-1; 9 bases fit TRBD2. The CDR3 contains 15 residues. CDR1 SGHRS and CDR2 YFSETQ come from the germline V gene. In DNA form, the CDR3 reads TGCACCAGCAGCTTGCGAGCGGGGGGCCCCGATGAGCAGTTCTTC. Translating it yields CTSSLRAGGPDEQFF. The variable domain in full, completed from reference TRBV5-1 and TRBJ2-1, reads KAGVTQTPRYLIKTRGQQVTLSCSPISGHRSVSWYQQTPGQGLQFLFEYFSETQRNKGNFPGRFSGRQFSNSRSEMNVSTLELGDSALYLCTSSLRAGGPDEQFFGPGTRLTVL.

This clonotype was seen only once. The J gene is TRBJ2-2, the V gene TRBV11-1, with 9 bases fitting TRBD1. The CDR3 is 16 residues long. Germline assignment: CDR1 SGHAT and CDR2 FQDESV (reference sequence). V lost 6 bases and J lost 3; bases outside the gene matches: 8. This CDR3 is CASSPPGQGYTGELFF. DNA of the CDR3: TGTGCCAGCAGTCCCCCGGGACAGGGATACACCGGGGAGCTGTTTTTT.

This sequence joins TRBV10-3 and TRBJ2-1, with 7 positions matching TRBD2. CDR1 ENHRY and CDR2 SYGVKD come from the germline V gene. The ends lost 8 bases at V and 1 base at J; junction bases unmatched: 11. The CDR3 spans 16 residues. CDR3 nucleotide sequence: TGTGCCATCGGCCGGGGGGAGGTTACATCCTACAATGAGCAGTTCTTC. It yields the protein CAIGRGEVTSYNEQFF.

This clonotype was observed a handful of times. The genes are TRBV7-8 and TRBJ1-1, with D unresolved. V shed 5 bases and J shed 1 base, with 14 bases lying between them. The CDR3 loop spans 15 amino acids. Germline V gene data show CDR1 as SGHVS and CDR2 as FQNEAQ. The CDR3 nucleotides are TGTGCCAGCAGCCTAAACGCTGAGGCGAACACTGAAGCTTTCTTT. Amino acid sequence: CASSLNAEANTEAFF.

This clonotype was seen only once. The chain couples TRBV29-1 to TRBJ1-1; no clear D. Germline-derived CDR1 and CDR2 are SQVTM and ANQGSEA. The CDR3 spans 11 residues. V was shortened by 7 bases and J by 5 bases, with 11 bases between the two germline ends. CDR3 protein: CSASSGTEAFF. The CDR3 DNA reads as TGCAGCGCCTCCTCGGGGACTGAAGCTTTCTTT. Full variable domain (missing parts from reference TRBV29-1 and TRBJ1-1): SAVISQKPSRDICQRGTSLTIQCQVDSQVTMMFWYRQQPGQSLTLIATANQGSEATYESGFVIDKFPISRPNLTFSTLTVSNMSPEDSSIYLCSASSGTEAFFGQGTRLTVV.

The CDR3 DNA reads as TGCAGCGTTGAAGATCCGTGGGACCCTTCTGCGACTGAAGCTTTCTTT. Translated: CSVEDPWDPSATEAFF. This chain joins TRBV29-1 and TRBJ1-1; TRBD1 is a possible D gene (5 bases). V was clipped by 0 bases and J by 5 bases, with 19 bases between them. This CDR3 has 16 residues. CDR1 and CDR2 from the germline V gene are SQVTM and ANQGSEA. The full variable domain, in which reference TRBV29-1 and TRBJ1-1 provide the parts outside the CDR3, is SAVISQKPSRDICQRGTSLTIQCQVDSQVTMMFWYRQQPGQSLTLIATANQGSEATYESGFVIDKFPISRPNLTFSTLTVSNMSPEDSSIYLCSVEDPWDPSATEAFFGQGTRLTVV.

The rearrangement joins TRBV9 to TRBJ2-3, with 16 bases fitting TRBD2. V trimming: 0 bases; J trimming: 4 bases; junction bases outside the gene matches: 8. Germline V gene sequence: CDR1 SGDLS, CDR2 YYNGEE. This CDR3 comprises 19 residues. The CDR3 coding sequence is TGTGCCAGCAGCGTAGTCCCGGGACTAGCGGGGGGGCGGTCAGATACGCAGTATTTT. Translation: CASSVVPGLAGGRSDTQYF.

A few counts support this clonotype. In DNA, the CDR3 is TGTGCCAGCAGTCCCCGGACTATCAATCTTTACTTC. Translating gives CASSPRTINLYF. The chain combines TRBV12-3 or TRBV12-4 with TRBJ2-5; D is possibly TRBD2 (6 bases). This CDR3 spans 12 amino acids. Trimming removed 5 bases at V and 14 bases at J, with 18 bases between.

The V gene is TRBV20-1, the J gene TRBJ2-5, with D unresolved. V was shortened by 0 bases and J by 11 bases, with 4 bases between the two germline ends. The V gene's germline CDR1 is DFQATT and CDR2 SNEGSKA (reference sequence). The CDR3 loop spans 9 amino acids. This chain's CDR3 is CSARDRQYF. The DNA for the CDR3 is TGCAGTGCTAGAGATAGGCAGTACTTC.

The CDR3 here is CASSRQNHEKLFF. As DNA, the CDR3 is TGCGCCAGCAGCCGACAGAACCATGAAAAACTGTTTTTT. V gene TRBV5-1 combines with J gene TRBJ1-4, with D possibly being TRBD1 (5 bases). This CDR3 is built from 13 residues. The germline V gene has CDR1 SGHRS and CDR2 YFSETQ. With 4 bases removed from V and 6 bases from J, the gap between germline ends came to 10 bases.

This clonotype was seen more than once but under ten times. The chain uses TRBV18 and TRBJ1-6, with 9 bases aligning to TRBD1. The CDR3 has 16 residues. Trimming took 4 bases from V and 6 from J; bases not matched to a gene: 7. CDR1 KGHSH and CDR2 LQKENI come from the germline V gene. The CDR3 sequence is CASSLNAGQGNSPLHF. In DNA form, the CDR3 reads TGTGCCAGCTCACTCAATGCGGGACAGGGTAATTCACCCCTCCACTTT.

The gene calls are TRBV7-9 and TRBJ2-7; D is ambiguous. Germline CDR1 and CDR2: SEHNR and FQNEAQ (reference sequence). The V and J ends lost 4 bases and 13 bases respectively, with 17 bases between them. The CDR3 is 12 amino acids. CDR3 sequence: CASSSGNTPSYF. The CDR3 bases are TGTGCCAGCAGCTCCGGTAATACTCCTTCCTACTTC.

The chain carries TRBV4-1 and TRBJ1-4, with 8 bases that match TRBD1. CDR1 is MGHRA, CDR2 YSYEKL, per germline. The J segment lost 5 bases and the V segment lost 1 base, leaving 6 bases of the junction unmatched. CDR3 size: 16 residues. The CDR3 spells CASSQGPGGPNEKLFF. CDR3 bases: TGCGCCAGCAGCCAAGGGCCAGGGGGCCCCAATGAAAAACTGTTTTTT.